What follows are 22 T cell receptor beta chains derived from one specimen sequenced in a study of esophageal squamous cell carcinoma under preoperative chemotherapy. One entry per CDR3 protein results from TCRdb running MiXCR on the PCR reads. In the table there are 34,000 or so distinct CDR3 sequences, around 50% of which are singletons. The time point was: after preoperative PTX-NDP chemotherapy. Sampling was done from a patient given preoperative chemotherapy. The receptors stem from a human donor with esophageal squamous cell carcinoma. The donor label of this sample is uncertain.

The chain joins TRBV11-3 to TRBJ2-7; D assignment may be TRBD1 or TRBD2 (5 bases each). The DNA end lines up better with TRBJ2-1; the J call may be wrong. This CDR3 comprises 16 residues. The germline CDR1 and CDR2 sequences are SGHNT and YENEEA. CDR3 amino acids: CASSSLRDQSGDEQFF. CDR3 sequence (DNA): TGTGCCAGCAGCTCCCTCCGGGACCAATCTGGCGATGAGCAGTTCTTC.

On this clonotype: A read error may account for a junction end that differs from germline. This chain's CDR3 is CASSVLEGVRTDKQFF. In nucleotides, the CDR3 is TGTGCCAGCAGCGTCCTAGAGGGGGTGAGGACAGATAAGCAGTTTTTT. This sequence joins TRBV7-2 and TRBJ2-3, with D maybe TRBD1 (6 bases). The CDR3 has 16 residues. CDR1 and CDR2 (germline): SGHTA, FQGNSA.

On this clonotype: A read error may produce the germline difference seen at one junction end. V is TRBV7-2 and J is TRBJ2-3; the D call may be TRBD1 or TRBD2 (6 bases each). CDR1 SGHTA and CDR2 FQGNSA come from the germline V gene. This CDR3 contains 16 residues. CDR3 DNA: TGTGCCAGCAGGGGGACCGGGGGCCTGGACACAGATACCCAGTACTTT. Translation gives CASRGTGGLDTDTQYF.

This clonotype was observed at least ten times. The CDR3 spells CASSPGRGRSSYEQYF. For the CDR3, the DNA is TGTGCCAGCAGCCCTGGGCGGGGGAGAAGCTCCTACGAGCAGTACTTC. The V call is TRBV7-8, the J call TRBJ2-7, with TRBD2 matching 7 bases. This CDR3 is built from 16 residues. V dropped 5 bases and J dropped 0; count of bases not matched to a gene: 10. From germline, CDR1 is SGHVS and CDR2 FQNEAQ.

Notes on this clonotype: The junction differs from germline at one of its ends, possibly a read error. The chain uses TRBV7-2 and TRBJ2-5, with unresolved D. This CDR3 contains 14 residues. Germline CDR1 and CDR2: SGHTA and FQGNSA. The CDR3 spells CAGSLGADEDTQYF. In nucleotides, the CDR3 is TGTGCGGGCAGCTTAGGCGCTGACGAAGATACCCAGTATTTC. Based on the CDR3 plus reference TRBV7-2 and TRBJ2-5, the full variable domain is GAGVSQSPSNKVTEKGKDVELRCDPISGHTALYWYRQSLGQGLEFLIYFQGNSAPDKSGLPSDRFSAERTGGSVSTLTIQRTQQEDSAVYLCAGSLGADEDTQYFGPGTRLLVL.

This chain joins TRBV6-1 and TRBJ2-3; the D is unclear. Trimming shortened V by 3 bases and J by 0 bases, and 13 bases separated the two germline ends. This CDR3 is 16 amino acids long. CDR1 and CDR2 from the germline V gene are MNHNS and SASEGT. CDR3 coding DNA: TGTGCCAGCAGTGACCTCCTGGGATCTAGCACAGATACGCAGTATTTT. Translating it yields CASSDLLGSSTDTQYF.

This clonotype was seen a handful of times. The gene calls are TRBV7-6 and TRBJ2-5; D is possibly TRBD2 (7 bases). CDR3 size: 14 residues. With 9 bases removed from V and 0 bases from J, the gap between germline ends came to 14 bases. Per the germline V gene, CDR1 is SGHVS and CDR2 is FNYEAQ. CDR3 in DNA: TGTGCCAGGCGCGGGGGCCGTGACCAAGAGACCCAGTACTTC. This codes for CARRGGRDQETQYF.

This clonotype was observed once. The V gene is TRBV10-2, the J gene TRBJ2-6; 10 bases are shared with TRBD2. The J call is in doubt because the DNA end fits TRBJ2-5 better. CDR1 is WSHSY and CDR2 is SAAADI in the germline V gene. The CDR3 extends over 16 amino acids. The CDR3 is CASSEYSGRALETQYF. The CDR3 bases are TGCGCCAGCAGTGAGTACAGCGGGAGGGCCCTAGAGACCCAGTACTTC.

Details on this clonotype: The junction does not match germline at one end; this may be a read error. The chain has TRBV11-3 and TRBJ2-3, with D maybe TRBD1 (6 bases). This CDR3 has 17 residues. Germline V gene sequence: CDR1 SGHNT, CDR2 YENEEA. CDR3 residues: CASSLEAGAGDEETQYF. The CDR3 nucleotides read TGTGCCAGCAGCTTGGAAGCCGGGGCAGGGGACGAAGAGACGCAGTATTTC.

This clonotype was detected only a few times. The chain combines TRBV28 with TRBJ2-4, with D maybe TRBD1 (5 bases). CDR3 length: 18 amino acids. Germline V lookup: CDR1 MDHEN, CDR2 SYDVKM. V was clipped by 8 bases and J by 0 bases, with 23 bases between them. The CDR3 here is CASQPPLTESLAKNIQYF. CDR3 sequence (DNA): TGTGCCAGCCAACCACCTCTGACAGAGTCGCTAGCCAAAAACATTCAGTACTTC. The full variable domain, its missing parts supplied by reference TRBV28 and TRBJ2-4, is DVKVTQSSRYLVKRTGEKVFLECVQDMDHENMFWYRQDPGLGLRLIYFSYDVKMKEKGDIPEGYSVSREKKERFSLILESASTNQTSMYLCASQPPLTESLAKNIQYFGAGTRLSVL.

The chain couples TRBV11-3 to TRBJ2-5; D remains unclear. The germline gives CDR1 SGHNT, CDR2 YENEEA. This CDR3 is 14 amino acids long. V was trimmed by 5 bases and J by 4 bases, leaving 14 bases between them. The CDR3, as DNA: TGTGCCAGCAGCCCCCAGACTGCCTCAGAGACCCAGTACTTC. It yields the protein CASSPQTASETQYF. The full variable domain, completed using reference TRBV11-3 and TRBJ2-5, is EAGVVQSPRYKIIEKKQPVAFWCNPISGHNTLYWYLQNLGQGPELLIRYENEEAVDDSQLPKDRFSAERLKGVDSTLKIQPAELGDSAVYLCASSPQTASETQYFGPGTRLLVL.

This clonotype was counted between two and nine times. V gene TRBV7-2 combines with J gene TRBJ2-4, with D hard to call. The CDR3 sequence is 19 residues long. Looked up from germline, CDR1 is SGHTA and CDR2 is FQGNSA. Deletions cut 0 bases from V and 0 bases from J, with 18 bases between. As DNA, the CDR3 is TGTGCCAGCAGCTTAGCAGGGTCGGCGATTAATCTAGCCAAAAACATTCAGTACTTC. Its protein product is CASSLAGSAINLAKNIQYF.

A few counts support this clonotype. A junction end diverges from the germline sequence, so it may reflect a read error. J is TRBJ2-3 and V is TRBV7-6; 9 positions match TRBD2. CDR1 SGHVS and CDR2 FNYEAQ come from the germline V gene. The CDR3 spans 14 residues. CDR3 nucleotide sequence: TGTGCCGGCAGCGCGGGGGGGGACACAGAGACGCAGTATTTT. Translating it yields CAGSAGGDTETQYF.

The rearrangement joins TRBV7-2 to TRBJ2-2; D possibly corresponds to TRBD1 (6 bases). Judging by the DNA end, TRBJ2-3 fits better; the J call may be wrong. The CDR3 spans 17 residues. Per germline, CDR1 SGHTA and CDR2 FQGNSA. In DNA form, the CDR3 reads TGTGCCAGCAGCTTGGGGGCCGGGACCCTAAAATCAGAGGCGCAGTATTTT. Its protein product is CASSLGAGTLKSEAQYF.

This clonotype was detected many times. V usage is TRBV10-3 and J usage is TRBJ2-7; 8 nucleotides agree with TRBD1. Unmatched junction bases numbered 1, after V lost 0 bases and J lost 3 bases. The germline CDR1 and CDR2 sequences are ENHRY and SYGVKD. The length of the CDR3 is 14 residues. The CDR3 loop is CAISESGQGYEQYF. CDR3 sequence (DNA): TGTGCCATCAGTGAGTCTGGACAGGGCTACGAGCAGTACTTC.

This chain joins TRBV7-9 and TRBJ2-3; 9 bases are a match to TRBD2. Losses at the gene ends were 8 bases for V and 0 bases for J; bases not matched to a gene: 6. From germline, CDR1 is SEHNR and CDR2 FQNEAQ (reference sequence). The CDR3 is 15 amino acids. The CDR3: CASLGLAGSTDTQYF. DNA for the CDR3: TGTGCCAGCTTAGGTCTAGCGGGGAGCACAGATACGCAGTATTTT.

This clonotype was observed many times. CDR3 DNA: TGTGCCAGCAGCTTGGGACAGGGGTTGGGCTACACCTTC. Translation gives CASSLGQGLGYTF. The genes are TRBV5-6 and TRBJ1-2, with TRBD1 matching over 8 bases. Germline V gene sequence: CDR1 SGHDT, CDR2 YYEEEE. Trimming took 0 bases from V and 8 from J; bases not matched to a gene: 3. The CDR3 sequence is 13 residues long.

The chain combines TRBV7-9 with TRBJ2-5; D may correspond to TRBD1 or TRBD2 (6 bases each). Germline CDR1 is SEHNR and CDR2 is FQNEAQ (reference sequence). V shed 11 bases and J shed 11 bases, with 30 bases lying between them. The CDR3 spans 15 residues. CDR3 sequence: CAGGPGGGGTDTQYF. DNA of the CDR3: TGTGCCGGGGGGCCCGGGGGCGGTGGCACAGATACGCAGTACTTC.

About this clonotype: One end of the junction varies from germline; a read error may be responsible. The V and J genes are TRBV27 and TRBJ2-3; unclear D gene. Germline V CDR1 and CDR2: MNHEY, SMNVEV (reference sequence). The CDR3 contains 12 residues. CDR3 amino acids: CASSCGTDTQYF. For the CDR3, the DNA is TGTGCCAGCAGTTGTGGCACAGATACCCAGTACTTT.

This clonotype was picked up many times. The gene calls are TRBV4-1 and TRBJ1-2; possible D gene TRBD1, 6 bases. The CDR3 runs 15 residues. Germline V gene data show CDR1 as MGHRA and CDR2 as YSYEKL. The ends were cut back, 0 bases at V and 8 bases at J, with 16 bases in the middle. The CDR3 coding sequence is TGCGCCAGCAGCCAAGAGCCCCTCGGGGGGCGAGGCTACACCTTC. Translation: CASSQEPLGGRGYTF.

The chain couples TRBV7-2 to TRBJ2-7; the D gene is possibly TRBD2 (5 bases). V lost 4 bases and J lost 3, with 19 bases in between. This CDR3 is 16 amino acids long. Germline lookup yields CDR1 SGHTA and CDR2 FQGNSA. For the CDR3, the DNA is TGTGCCAGCAGCTCCAGCTTGAGGGCTCCAATCTACGAGCAGTACTTC. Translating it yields CASSSSLRAPIYEQYF.

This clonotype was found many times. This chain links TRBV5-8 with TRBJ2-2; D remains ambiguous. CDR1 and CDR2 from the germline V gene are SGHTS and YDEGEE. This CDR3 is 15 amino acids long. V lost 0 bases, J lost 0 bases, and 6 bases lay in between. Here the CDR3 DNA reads TGTGCCAGCAGCTTGGGACTTGCGAACACCGGGGAGCTGTTTTTT. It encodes CASSLGLANTGELFF.